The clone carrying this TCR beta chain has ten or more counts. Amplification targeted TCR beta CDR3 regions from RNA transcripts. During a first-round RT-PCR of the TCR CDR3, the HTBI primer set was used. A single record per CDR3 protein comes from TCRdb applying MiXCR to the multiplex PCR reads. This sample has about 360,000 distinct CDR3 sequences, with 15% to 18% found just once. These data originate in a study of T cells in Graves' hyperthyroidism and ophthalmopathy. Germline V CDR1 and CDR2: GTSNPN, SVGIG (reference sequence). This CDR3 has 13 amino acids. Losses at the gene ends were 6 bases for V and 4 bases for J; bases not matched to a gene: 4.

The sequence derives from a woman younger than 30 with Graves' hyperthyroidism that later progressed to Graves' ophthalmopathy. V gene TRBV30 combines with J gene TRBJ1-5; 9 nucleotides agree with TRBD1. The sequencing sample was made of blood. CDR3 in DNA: TGTGCCTGCGTGGGACAGGGAAATCAGCCCCAGCATTTT. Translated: CACVGQGNQPQHF. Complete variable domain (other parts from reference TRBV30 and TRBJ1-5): SQTIHQWPATLVQPVGSPLSLECTVEGTSNPNLYWYRQAAGRGLQLLFYSVGIGQISSEVPQNLSASRPQDRQFILSSKKLLLSDSGFYLCACVGQGNQPQHFGDGTRLSIL.